The 29 T cell receptor beta chains presented below share a single source sample, sequenced in a study of cytomegalovirus exposure and HLA in healthy donors. This PCR relied on a set of 60 Vbeta primers and 13 Jbeta primers. Only in-frame clones appear in the TCRdb table, and some are missing; sequencing was by immunoSEQ multiplex PCR. This sample yields 170,000 or so clones, of which 80% are seen a single time; 6% to 7.5% belongs to the top ten. Sequencing was performed on PBMCs. The receptors derive from a man aged 25-40 years in good health and CMV-seropositive.

The rearrangement links TRBV9 to TRBJ1-4, with D unclear. The germline V and J ends were trimmed by 0 bases and 0 bases, with 3 bases remaining between them. The germline V gene has CDR1 SGDLS and CDR2 YYNGEE. The CDR3 loop spans 14 amino acids. Here the CDR3 reads CASSVGATNEKLFF. The CDR3 bases are TGTGCCAGCAGCGTAGGAGCAACTAATGAAAAACTGTTTTTT.

This clone was counted once. V usage is TRBV15 and J usage is TRBJ2-2; no firm D call. V was clipped by 2 bases and J by 5 bases, with 15 bases between them. CDR3 length equals 16 residues. Germline V gene data show CDR1 as LNHNV and CDR2 as YYDKDF (reference sequence). CDR3 sequence: CATSRLRYYPTGELFF. As DNA, the CDR3 is TGTGCCACCAGCAGACTAAGGTACTACCCAACCGGGGAGCTGTTTTTT.

The J gene is TRBJ1-3, the V gene TRBV5-1; D is possibly TRBD1 (5 bases). CDR3 size: 15 residues. Looked up from germline, CDR1 is SGHRS and CDR2 is YFSETQ. The V gene lost 0 bases and the J gene lost 5 bases, with 12 bases spanning the gap. CDR3 DNA sequence: TGCGCCAGCAGCTTGGAAGGGGCCCGCCGAAACACCATATATTTT. Translated: CASSLEGARRNTIYF. The whole variable domain, filled in from reference TRBV5-1 and TRBJ1-3, reads KAGVTQTPRYLIKTRGQQVTLSCSPISGHRSVSWYQQTPGQGLQFLFEYFSETQRNKGNFPGRFSGRQFSNSRSEMNVSTLELGDSALYLCASSLEGARRNTIYFGEGSWLTVV.

The chain combines TRBV20-1 with TRBJ1-5; no definite D call. Germline V lookup: CDR1 DFQATT, CDR2 SNEGSKA (reference sequence). V dropped 7 bases and J dropped 6 bases, with 7 bases sitting between them. CDR3 length: 10 residues. This CDR3 is CSVAAQPQHF. CDR3 in DNA: TGCAGTGTGGCGGCTCAGCCCCAGCATTTT.

This clone was detected a few times. DNA for the CDR3: TGTGCCAGCAGTGATGCCCTTACCGGGAGGGCCACAGATACGCAGTATTTT. As protein: CASSDALTGRATDTQYF. The gene calls are TRBV25-1 and TRBJ2-3, with 8 bases identical to TRBD2. V was clipped by 3 bases and J by 2 bases; unmatched bases: 10. The germline V gene encodes CDR1 MGHDK and CDR2 SYGVNS. CDR3 length: 17 amino acids. Using reference TRBV25-1 and TRBJ2-3 for the parts outside the CDR3, the full variable domain is EADIYQTPRYLVIGTGKKITLECSQTMGHDKMYWYQQDPGMELHLIHYSYGVNSTEKGDLSSESTVSRIRTEHFPLTLESARPSHTSQYLCASSDALTGRATDTQYFGPGTRLTVL.

Turning to this clone: The sample carries other DNA sequences with the same CDR3. The chain carries TRBV28 and TRBJ2-7, with TRBD2 matching over 11 bases. V dropped 6 bases and J dropped 2; count of bases not matched to a gene: 6. Per the germline V gene, CDR1 is MDHEN and CDR2 is SYDVKM. The CDR3 loop spans 15 amino acids. The CDR3: CASRRTSGRTYEQYF. CDR3 nucleotides: TGTGCCAGCAGGCGAACTAGCGGGAGAACCTACGAGCAGTACTTC.

The chain has TRBV5-4 and TRBJ2-3, with a tentative D call TRBD2 (5 bases). CDR1 SGHNT and CDR2 YYREEE come from the germline V gene (reference sequence). The ends were cut back, 5 bases at V and 2 bases at J, with 9 bases in the middle. CDR3 size: 13 residues. This chain's CDR3 is CASSSAITDTQYF. As DNA, the CDR3 is TGTGCCAGCAGTAGCGCAATCACAGATACGCAGTATTTT.

The chain has TRBV30 and TRBJ2-4; maybe TRBD2 (5 bases). Trimming left V 6 bases short and J 1 base short, with 10 bases between. The CDR3 has 13 amino acids. CDR1 is GTSNPN and CDR2 is SVGIG in the germline V gene (reference sequence). CDR3 DNA sequence: TGTGCCTGTCGTGAGGGCGCCAAAAACATTCAGTACTTC. It translates to CACREGAKNIQYF. The variable domain in full, with the rest retrieved from reference TRBV30 and TRBJ2-4, is SQTIHQWPATLVQPVGSPLSLECTVEGTSNPNLYWYRQAAGRGLQLLFYSVGIGQISSEVPQNLSASRPQDRQFILSSKKLLLSDSGFYLCACREGAKNIQYFGAGTRLSVL.

This clone was seen a handful of times. The V call is TRBV27, the J call TRBJ1-4; D is unresolved. Germline CDR1 reads MNHEY; CDR2 reads SMNVEV (reference sequence). CDR3 size: 16 residues. V was shortened by 3 bases and J by 8 bases, with 19 bases between the two germline ends. Here the CDR3 reads CASSFLGPTGEEKLFF. The CDR3 coding sequence is TGTGCCAGCAGTTTCCTCGGGCCGACCGGGGAAGAAAAACTGTTTTTT.

This clone was recorded only once. The genes are TRBV5-4 and TRBJ1-6; 7 nucleotides agree with TRBD1. The CDR3 covers 16 residues. Germline V gene sequence: CDR1 SGHNT, CDR2 YYREEE (reference sequence). V lost 4 bases and J lost 5; bases outside the gene matches: 9. The CDR3 sequence is CASSLGGAVNNSPLHF. CDR3 sequence (DNA): TGTGCCAGCAGCCTAGGGGGCGCAGTCAATAATTCACCCCTCCACTTT.

The chain carries TRBV19 and TRBJ2-3; 8 bases map to TRBD1. V shed 6 bases, J shed 1 base, and the junction held 0 bases outside the gene matches. The CDR3 is 13 amino acids. Germline V CDR1 and CDR2: LNHDA, SQIVND (reference sequence). CDR3 sequence: CASRDRGTDTQYF. The CDR3 nucleotides read TGTGCCAGTAGGGACAGGGGCACAGATACGCAGTATTTT. Filled out from reference TRBV19 and TRBJ2-3, the complete variable domain reads DGGITQSPKYLFRKEGQNVTLSCEQNLNHDAMYWYRQDPGQGLRLIYYSQIVNDFQKGDIAEGYSVSREKKESFPLTVTSAQKNPTAFYLCASRDRGTDTQYFGPGTRLTVL.

The genes are TRBV27 and TRBJ1-6, with 9 bases that match TRBD1. Trimming at V came to 5 bases and at J to 7 bases, leaving 9 bases not matched to a gene. CDR1 is MNHEY and CDR2 is SMNVEV in the germline V gene (reference sequence). The CDR3 consists of 16 residues. CDR3: CASSLFPGQGNSPLHF. CDR3 nucleotide sequence: TGTGCCAGCAGTCTATTCCCCGGACAGGGGAATTCACCCCTCCACTTT.

The V call is TRBV6-5, the J call TRBJ2-7; possible D gene TRBD2, 5 bases. Germline CDR1 is MNHEY and CDR2 is SVGAGI. The CDR3 loop spans 15 amino acids. V was pared by 6 bases and J by 4 bases, with 19 bases between. This chain's CDR3 is CASSNAWLAGYEQYF. The CDR3 coding sequence is TGTGCCAGCAGCAACGCGTGGCTAGCTGGGTACGAGCAGTACTTC.

This chain uses TRBV7-3 with TRBJ1-4; TRBD1 is a possible D gene (5 bases). V lost 6 bases and J 4 bases, leaving 15 bases between the germline ends. This CDR3 is built from 15 residues. CDR1 is SGHTA and CDR2 is FQGTGA in the germline V gene. The DNA of the CDR3 is TGTGCCAGCAGGGACGTACGAAGGGGTAATGAAAAACTGTTTTTT. Amino acid sequence: CASRDVRRGNEKLFF.

V usage is TRBV6-1 and J usage is TRBJ1-6; a weak D match, TRBD1 (5 bases). The CDR3 sequence is 12 residues long. Germline V gene data show CDR1 as MNHNS and CDR2 as SASEGT. The V end lost 8 bases, the J end lost 4 bases, and 6 bases lay between the germline ends. In DNA, the CDR3 is TGTGCCAGCTCAGGGTATAATTCACCCCTCCACTTT. This encodes CASSGYNSPLHF.

V and J are TRBV7-8 and TRBJ2-7; D may be TRBD2 (5 bases). V gave up 1 base and J gave up 3 bases, with 7 bases separating them. The CDR3 length is 13 residues. Germline lookup yields CDR1 SGHVS and CDR2 FQNEAQ. This CDR3 reads CASSLEGVYEQYF. As DNA, the CDR3 is TGTGCCAGCAGCTTAGAGGGAGTCTACGAGCAGTACTTC.

The chain links TRBV11-3 to TRBJ1-1; D gene uncertain. The CDR3 is made up of 13 amino acids. V gave up 2 bases and J gave up 6 bases, with 10 bases separating them. Germline CDR1 SGHNT, CDR2 YENEEA. Written as DNA, the CDR3 is TGTGCCAGCAGCTTAAATGGAGGGTCTGAAGCTTTCTTT. Amino acids: CASSLNGGSEAFF.

This clone showed up just a few times. The V call is TRBV9, the J call TRBJ2-6, with D perhaps matching TRBD2 (5 bases). CDR3 length equals 15 residues. V was pared by 0 bases and J by 4 bases, with 8 bases between. The germline V gene encodes CDR1 SGDLS and CDR2 YYNGEE. The CDR3 sequence: CASSVGGSGANVLTF. CDR3 DNA sequence: TGTGCCAGCAGCGTAGGAGGGTCCGGGGCCAACGTCCTGACTTTC.

The chain couples TRBV11-2 to TRBJ2-7; a weak D match, TRBD2 (5 bases). Trimming left V 2 bases short and J 2 bases short, with 7 bases between. This CDR3 has 13 residues. Germline assignment: CDR1 SGHAT and CDR2 FQNNGV. CDR3 bases: TGTGCCAGCAGCTTATCAGCGGCCTACGAGCAGTACTTC. Translated, it gives CASSLSAAYEQYF.

This clone was detected only once. Germline and junction disagree at one end, which may indicate a read error. The chain couples TRBV7-9 to TRBJ2-2, with TRBD1 identical over 10 bases. The CDR3 sequence is 16 residues long. Germline CDR1 SEHNR, CDR2 FQNEAQ (reference sequence). CDR3: CSSSIPGTGATGELFF. For the CDR3, the DNA is TGTTCCAGCAGCATTCCCGGGACAGGGGCCACCGGGGAGCTGTTTTTT.

V is TRBV7-8 and J is TRBJ2-1; 9 bases map to TRBD2. This CDR3 is built from 13 residues. Trimming took 3 bases from V and 12 from J; bases not matched to a gene: 6. Looked up from germline, CDR1 is SGHVS and CDR2 is FQNEAQ. This CDR3 is CASSFLAGEGQFF. DNA for the CDR3: TGTGCCAGCAGCTTCTTAGCGGGGGAGGGGCAGTTCTTC.

V gene TRBV7-2 combines with J gene TRBJ1-1; 7 bases map to TRBD1. Unmatched junction bases numbered 1, after V lost 3 bases and J lost 0 bases. CDR1 and CDR2 (germline): SGHTA, FQGNSA. The CDR3 spans 14 residues. The CDR3 is CASSLGQLNTEAFF. CDR3 nucleotides: TGTGCCAGCAGCTTGGGACAGCTGAACACTGAAGCTTTCTTT.

The rearrangement joins TRBV6-1 to TRBJ2-7; 7 bases match TRBD1. The CDR3 is 14 amino acids. V lost 0 bases to trimming and J lost 4 bases; unmatched junction nucleotides: 3. The V gene's germline CDR1 is MNHNS and CDR2 SASEGT. This chain's CDR3 is CASSEAGGGYEQYF. Written as DNA, the CDR3 is TGTGCCAGCAGTGAAGCAGGGGGCGGATACGAGCAGTACTTC.

This clone was seen only a few times. J is TRBJ1-4 and V is TRBV19; D not certain. Trimming left V 2 bases short and J 0 bases short, with 7 bases between. This CDR3 has 15 residues. Germline assignment: CDR1 LNHDA and CDR2 SQIVND (reference sequence). Written as DNA, the CDR3 is TGTGCCAGTAGTATACGCCAGTCAACTAATGAAAAACTGTTTTTT. Translated, it gives CASSIRQSTNEKLFF.

In this sample, this clone turned up once. The chain recombines TRBV5-4 with TRBJ1-3; 8 bases fit TRBD1. The V segment lost 4 bases and the J segment 7 bases; nucleotides outside the gene matches: 7. The CDR3 sequence is 14 residues long. CDR1 SGHNT and CDR2 YYREEE come from the germline V gene (reference sequence). As DNA, the CDR3 is TGTGCCAGCAGCACGACAGGGGAGTCTAACACCATATATTTT. This codes for CASSTTGESNTIYF.

The V gene is TRBV14, the J gene TRBJ1-6; a possible D gene is TRBD1 (5 bases). Trimming shortened V by 0 bases and J by 10 bases, and 10 bases separated the two germline ends. CDR1 and CDR2 (germline): SGHDN, FVKESK. CDR3 length: 14 amino acids. The CDR3 nucleotides read TGTGCCAGCAGCCAAGAGGGGTGGGGCTCACCCCTCCACTTT. It translates to CASSQEGWGSPLHF.

The gene calls are TRBV19 and TRBJ2-1; TRBD2 matches at 8 bases. The CDR3 has 14 residues. Germline-derived CDR1 and CDR2 are LNHDA and SQIVND (reference sequence). The trim removed 8 bases at V and 4 bases at J, leaving 7 bases unmatched. CDR3 amino acids: CASLSSGGYNEQFF. DNA of the CDR3: TGTGCCAGTCTTTCCAGCGGGGGATACAATGAGCAGTTCTTC.

V is TRBV7-2 and J is TRBJ2-3; D unclear. Per the germline V gene, CDR1 is SGHTA and CDR2 is FQGNSA. V dropped 1 base and J dropped 0 bases, with 5 bases sitting between them. CDR3 size: 14 residues. CDR3 nucleotide sequence: TGTGCCAGCAGCTTAGTCAGGAGCACAGATACGCAGTATTTT. Its protein product is CASSLVRSTDTQYF.

V and J are TRBV11-2 and TRBJ1-3, with 11 nucleotides matching TRBD1. Looked up from germline, CDR1 is SGHAT and CDR2 is FQNNGV. The CDR3 consists of 16 residues. V trimming: 3 bases; J trimming: 3 bases; junction bases outside the gene matches: 4. CDR3 loop: CASSFTGQGDGNTIYF. In DNA, the CDR3 is TGTGCCAGCAGCTTCACGGGACAGGGGGATGGAAACACCATATATTTT.